These 21 T cell receptor beta chains originate from one sample sequenced in a study of shared clonotypes between healthy human individuals. The data were produced by immunoSEQ multiplex PCR, yet TCRdb's version contains in-frame clones alone and is incomplete. Of a few million clones in the sample, more than 80% were seen once. Material: naive CD4+ T cells from PBMCs. Subset meaning: CD45RA+ positively selected. Every receptor here comes from a man younger than 35 in good health. Some clones in this sample may be carry-over from other donors' samples.

The chain is built from TRBV19 and TRBJ1-4; D unclear. The CDR3 extends over 17 amino acids. V was trimmed by 4 bases and J by 0 bases, leaving 15 bases between them. CDR1 is LNHDA, CDR2 SQIVND, per germline (reference sequence). CDR3 sequence reads: CASSSRPILPTNEKLFF. The CDR3 DNA reads as TGTGCCAGTAGTAGTAGACCAATACTCCCAACTAATGAAAAACTGTTTTTT. Combining the CDR3 with reference TRBV19 and TRBJ1-4 gives the whole variable domain DGGITQSPKYLFRKEGQNVTLSCEQNLNHDAMYWYRQDPGQGLRLIYYSQIVNDFQKGDIAEGYSVSREKKESFPLTVTSAQKNPTAFYLCASSSRPILPTNEKLFFGSGTQLSVL.

The J gene is TRBJ2-5, the V gene TRBV28, with TRBD2 identical over 8 bases. CDR3 size: 16 residues. CDR1 is MDHEN, CDR2 SYDVKM, per germline. V lost 7 bases and J lost 5; bases outside the gene matches: 15. For the CDR3, the DNA is TGTGCCAGCATGGGGCTAGCGGGCCGATCAGAGGAGACCCAGTACTTC. Protein product: CASMGLAGRSEETQYF.

V and J are TRBV6-5 and TRBJ2-1, with TRBD2 matching 16 bases. Germline CDR1 and CDR2: MNHEY and SVGAGI. J lost 12 bases, V lost 6 bases, and 8 bases had no gene match. This CDR3 is built from 15 residues. DNA of the CDR3: TGTGCCAGCAGACCGGGACTAGCGGGAGGGCAAGGGCAGTTCTTC. Amino acids: CASRPGLAGGQGQFF.

J is TRBJ1-1 and V is TRBV6-5; D is unclear. Germline lookup yields CDR1 MNHEY and CDR2 SVGAGI. The CDR3 sequence is 15 residues long. With 2 bases removed from V and 3 bases from J, the gap between germline ends came to 13 bases. Here the CDR3 DNA reads TGTGCCAGCAGTTACGTGAGGAGTAGGTACACTGAAGCTTTCTTT. Its protein product is CASSYVRSRYTEAFF.

This rearrangement joins TRBV7-2 to TRBJ2-2; a possible D gene is TRBD1 (7 bases). V was pared by 2 bases and J by 5 bases, with 15 bases between. CDR1 is SGHTA and CDR2 is FQGNSA in the germline V gene. The CDR3 is 16 amino acids. CDR3 loop: CASSLTVTGRTGELFF. CDR3 nucleotides: TGTGCCAGCAGCTTAACTGTGACAGGGAGGACCGGGGAGCTGTTTTTT.

The CDR3 loop is CASSLIRRSSILTGELFF. The CDR3 DNA is TGTGCCAGCAGCTTAATACGGAGATCTAGTATTCTCACCGGGGAGCTGTTTTTT. The chain carries TRBV7-3 and TRBJ2-2, with unresolved D. This CDR3 is built from 18 residues. V dropped 1 base and J dropped 4 bases, with 19 bases sitting between them. Germline V gene lookup returns CDR1 SGHTA and CDR2 FQGTGA.

This chain uses TRBV6-1 with TRBJ2-7, with TRBD2 matching over 13 bases. Germline trimming cut 6 bases from V and 2 bases from J; bases unmatched to any gene: 4. The CDR3 is 15 residues long. Germline CDR1 is MNHNS and CDR2 is SASEGT. The CDR3 DNA reads as TGTGCCAGCAGAGTAGGACTAGCGGGGGCCTACGAGCAGTACTTC. This sequence encodes CASRVGLAGAYEQYF.

The chain has TRBV4-3 and TRBJ1-1; 11 nucleotides match TRBD1. The CDR3 is 15 amino acids. Germline CDR1 reads LGHNA; CDR2 reads YSLEER. The V gene end was trimmed by 0 bases and the J gene end by 10 bases; junction bases not matched to a gene: 7. The chain's CDR3 is CASSQDTGTGGRAFF. CDR3 bases: TGCGCCAGCAGCCAAGATACCGGGACAGGGGGACGAGCTTTCTTT.

Concerning this clone: An end of the junction does not agree with germline; a read error may underlie this. V gene TRBV29-1 combines with J gene TRBJ1-3; no clear D gene. The CDR3 is 12 residues long. CDR1 and CDR2 from the germline V gene are SQVTM and ANQGSEA. CDR3 nucleotides: TGCAGCGTTGAACAGGCTGGAGACACCATATATTTT. Amino acids: CSVEQAGDTIYF.

This clone was observed a handful of times. V and J are TRBV5-1 and TRBJ1-3; D uncertain. This CDR3 is built from 15 residues. V was pared by 3 bases and J by 0 bases, with 10 bases between. Per the germline V gene, CDR1 is SGHRS and CDR2 is YFSETQ. The CDR3 DNA is TGCGCCAGCAGCTCATCCTGGAGCTCTGGAAACACCATATATTTT. This gives the protein CASSSSWSSGNTIYF. Combining the CDR3 with reference TRBV5-1 and TRBJ1-3 gives the whole variable domain KAGVTQTPRYLIKTRGQQVTLSCSPISGHRSVSWYQQTPGQGLQFLFEYFSETQRNKGNFPGRFSGRQFSNSRSEMNVSTLELGDSALYLCASSSSWSSGNTIYFGEGSWLTVV.

This clone was seen just once. This sequence joins TRBV5-1 and TRBJ2-1, with D uncertain. Germline CDR1 SGHRS, CDR2 YFSETQ. This CDR3 comprises 15 residues. Trimming removed 5 bases at V and 0 bases at J, with 12 bases between. CDR3 loop: CASSAGPSSYNEQFF. In DNA, the CDR3 is TGCGCCAGCAGTGCCGGGCCCAGCTCCTACAATGAGCAGTTCTTC.

This clone was counted between two and nine times. The chain carries TRBV29-1 and TRBJ2-3, with 10 bases aligning to TRBD2. Germline CDR1 and CDR2: SQVTM and ANQGSEA. The CDR3 sequence is 14 residues long. Losses at the gene ends were 4 bases for V and 2 bases for J; bases not matched to a gene: 3. CDR3 amino acids: CSVVAGGNTDTQYF. In DNA form, the CDR3 reads TGCAGCGTTGTAGCGGGAGGTAACACAGATACGCAGTATTTT.

This clone was counted only a few times. The CDR3 loop reads CASSQTPWGSGYTF. For the CDR3, the DNA is TGTGCCAGCAGTCAGACACCTTGGGGCTCTGGCTACACCTTC. The chain couples TRBV9 to TRBJ1-2; possibly TRBD1 for D (5 bases). The germline V gene has CDR1 SGDLS and CDR2 YYNGEE. The V and J ends lost 5 bases and 7 bases respectively, with 18 bases between them. CDR3 length: 14 amino acids.

V is TRBV7-9 and J is TRBJ2-7; 7 bases align to TRBD2. Germline CDR1 is SEHNR and CDR2 is FQNEAQ (reference sequence). This CDR3 is built from 14 residues. V lost 5 bases and J lost 8; bases outside the gene matches: 12. CDR3 sequence reads: CASSPPGGEGKQYF. Here the CDR3 DNA reads TGTGCCAGCAGCCCGCCGGGGGGAGAAGGCAAGCAGTACTTC.

This chain links TRBV7-2 with TRBJ2-1; D not certain. Trimming stripped 2 bases from V and 10 bases from J, with 9 bases between. Germline V gives CDR1 SGHTA, CDR2 FQGNSA. The CDR3 totals 12 residues. In DNA, the CDR3 is TGTGCCAGCAGCTTAACCTTGCGGGAGCAGTTCTTC. This translates into CASSLTLREQFF. Full variable domain (missing parts from reference TRBV7-2 and TRBJ2-1): GAGVSQSPSNKVTEKGKDVELRCDPISGHTALYWYRQSLGQGLEFLIYFQGNSAPDKSGLPSDRFSAERTGGSVSTLTIQRTQQEDSAVYLCASSLTLREQFFGPGTRLTVL.

Concerning this clone: This same CDR3 is encoded by further DNA sequences in the sample. The V call is TRBV28, the J call TRBJ1-4; D uncertain. V was clipped by 1 base and J by 7 bases, with 4 bases between them. Germline V lookup: CDR1 MDHEN, CDR2 SYDVKM. CDR3 size: 12 residues. CDR3 in amino acids: CASSLSGEKLFF. In DNA form, the CDR3 reads TGTGCCAGCAGTTTATCTGGTGAAAAACTGTTTTTT. Variable domain in full (rest from reference TRBV28 and TRBJ1-4): DVKVTQSSRYLVKRTGEKVFLECVQDMDHENMFWYRQDPGLGLRLIYFSYDVKMKEKGDIPEGYSVSREKKERFSLILESASTNQTSMYLCASSLSGEKLFFGSGTQLSVL.

With respect to this clone: Other DNA sequences of this sample code for an identical CDR3. The chain couples TRBV5-1 to TRBJ2-1; possible D gene TRBD2, 5 bases. The CDR3 is 14 amino acids. Germline assignment: CDR1 SGHRS and CDR2 YFSETQ. V was shortened by 4 bases and J by 2 bases, with 10 bases between the two germline ends. DNA for the CDR3: TGCGCCAGCAGCCCAGGCGGGCCCTACAATGAGCAGTTCTTC. It encodes CASSPGGPYNEQFF.

The genes are TRBV6-5 and TRBJ1-1; no firm D call. With 10 bases removed from V and 0 bases from J, the gap between germline ends came to 6 bases. In germline, CDR1 is MNHEY, CDR2 SVGAGI. CDR3 length: 11 amino acids. CDR3 amino acids: CATRVNTEAFF. The CDR3 region has the DNA TGTGCCACAAGAGTGAACACTGAAGCTTTCTTT.

In this sample, this clone turned up once. The V gene is TRBV5-1, the J gene TRBJ2-5, with 13 bases lining up with TRBD2. Germline values: CDR1 SGHRS, CDR2 YFSETQ. This CDR3 is built from 16 residues. Trimming took 0 bases from V and 4 from J; bases not matched to a gene: 3. DNA of the CDR3: TGCGCCAGCAGCTTGGCGACTAGCGGGAGGAGAGAGACCCAGTACTTC. It encodes CASSLATSGRRETQYF.

The CDR3 here is CASSLLSSGRAPSSEQFF. The CDR3 region has the DNA TGTGCCAGCAGTTTATTGTCTAGCGGGAGGGCCCCCAGCAGTGAGCAGTTCTTC. The chain recombines TRBV27 with TRBJ2-1; 12 bases align to TRBD2. Germline values: CDR1 MNHEY, CDR2 SMNVEV (reference sequence). This CDR3 region has 18 residues. Unmatched junction bases numbered 13, after V lost 1 base and J lost 9 bases.

The V and J genes are TRBV5-6 and TRBJ1-1; D not certain. Germline V CDR1 and CDR2: SGHDT, YYEEEE. The V gene lost 4 bases and the J gene lost 1 base, with 14 bases spanning the gap. This CDR3 is built from 15 residues. The CDR3 sequence: CASSRPWSPNTEAFF. As DNA, the CDR3 is TGTGCCAGCAGCCGCCCGTGGTCCCCGAACACTGAAGCTTTCTTT.